This T cell receptor beta chain originates from a study of T cell responses to AZD1222 COVID-19 vaccine. Study conclusions and caveats: Reports indicate that nearly half of spike-specific TCRs are directed at unmutated variant regions. Spike-specific TCRs gained breadth and depth after people received two AZD1222 doses. None of the repertoires were sampled until the peak T cell response had passed.

This CDR3 contains 13 residues. Germline V gene lookup returns CDR1 SEHNR and CDR2 FQNEAQ (reference sequence). V was cut by 7 bases and J by 4 bases, with 10 bases left in between. On this clone itself: Its specificity is unknown.

The method was immunoSEQ multiplex PCR; TCRdb's version includes in-frame clones alone and lacks a portion of them. Of more than 95,000 clones listed, approximately 89% are singletons. The genes are TRBV7-9 and TRBJ1-4; D not resolved. This sample comprised peripheral blood, obtained 28 days after the second dose of the MenACWY control vaccine. This TCR derives from an adult who received the MenACWY meningococcal vaccine as a control. CDR3 DNA sequence: TGTGCCAGCACTCGCTCGGATAATGAAAAACTGTTTTTT. This codes for CASTRSDNEKLFF.